Shown below are 31 T cell receptor beta chains from a single sample sequenced in a study of blood T cell repertoires in COVID-19. Assay used: immunoSEQ multiplex PCR; TCRdb lists only in-frame clones, some missing. Of some 250,000 clones listed, over 70% are singletons. Sequencing used peripheral blood. Receptors were obtained from a woman over 75 with acute or convalescent COVID-19.

The chain employs TRBV28 and TRBJ2-1; 8 bases fit TRBD1. Germline trimming cut 5 bases from V and 5 bases from J; bases unmatched to any gene: 8. The V gene's germline CDR1 is MDHEN and CDR2 SYDVKM. This CDR3 spans 15 amino acids. The CDR3 region has the DNA TGTGCCAGCAGTGACCCCGGGACAGGTAACAATGAGCAGTTCTTC. It codes for CASSDPGTGNNEQFF.

This chain uses TRBV27 with TRBJ2-7, with D perhaps TRBD1 (6 bases). Trimming cost V 6 bases and J 6 bases, with 15 bases left between them. Germline-derived CDR1 and CDR2 are MNHEY and SMNVEV (reference sequence). This CDR3 has 13 amino acids. The CDR3 DNA reads TGTGCCAGCAGAGAAATACAGGGTCGCGAGCAGTACTTC. It encodes CASREIQGREQYF.

This chain joins TRBV7-8 and TRBJ2-5; the D is unclear. The V end was cut by 5 bases, the J end by 6 bases, with 7 bases between. This CDR3 contains 11 residues. The germline CDR1 and CDR2 sequences are SGHVS and FQNEAQ. The CDR3 spells CASSLSKTQYF. CDR3 DNA sequence: TGTGCCAGCAGCCTGTCTAAGACCCAGTACTTC.

The chain joins TRBV2 to TRBJ2-2; 9 bases are a match to TRBD2. Germline V gene sequence: CDR1 SNHLY, CDR2 FYNNEI. CDR3 length equals 15 residues. With 6 bases clipped from V and 4 bases from J, the junction kept 6 bases outside the gene matches. CDR3 protein: CASRGSGGSTGELFF. CDR3 sequence (DNA): TGTGCCAGCAGAGGGAGCGGGGGGAGCACCGGGGAGCTGTTTTTT.

This chain links TRBV5-1 with TRBJ1-3; D is ambiguous. This CDR3 region has 16 residues. Germline V gene lookup returns CDR1 SGHRS and CDR2 YFSETQ. The V end was cut by 0 bases, the J end by 8 bases, with 18 bases between. As DNA, the CDR3 is TGCGCCAGCAGCTTGGGGACGGGGAGAGGTTCAGACACCATATATTTT. Its protein is CASSLGTGRGSDTIYF.

V and J are TRBV6-2 or TRBV6-3 and TRBJ2-7; unclear D gene. The CDR3 length is 15 residues. The germline gives CDR1 MNHEY, CDR2 SVGEGT. Trimming stripped 4 bases from V and 2 bases from J, with 15 bases between. CDR3 sequence: CASSFSPGAPYEQYF. The CDR3 coding sequence is TGTGCCAGCAGTTTTTCGCCCGGAGCCCCCTACGAGCAGTACTTC.

CDR3 coding DNA: TGTGCCAGCAGCTTAGGTCGTCCCGGGGCCAACGTCCTGACTTTC. Protein: CASSLGRPGANVLTF. The gene calls are TRBV13 and TRBJ2-6; no definite D call. This CDR3 spans 15 amino acids. Trimming removed 0 bases at V and 4 bases at J, with 7 bases between. Germline loops: CDR1 PRHDT, CDR2 FYEKMQ (reference sequence).

This clone appeared a single time. This chain links TRBV11-2 with TRBJ2-7, with D maybe TRBD2 (7 bases). This CDR3 region has 14 residues. Looked up from germline, CDR1 is SGHAT and CDR2 is FQNNGV. V was clipped by 1 base and J by 7 bases, with 14 bases between them. The CDR3 is CASSLGSGTREQYF. The CDR3 nucleotides read TGTGCCAGCAGCTTAGGGAGCGGGACACGGGAGCAGTACTTC.

Written as DNA, the CDR3 is TGTGCCAGTAGTACTAGACAGACTAGGGTTCTCTACGAGCAGTACTTC. It yields the protein CASSTRQTRVLYEQYF. The V gene is TRBV19, the J gene TRBJ2-7, with D possibly matching TRBD2 (6 bases). There are 16 residues in the CDR3. V lost 4 bases and J 3 bases, leaving 19 bases between the germline ends. The germline V gene has CDR1 LNHDA and CDR2 SQIVND (reference sequence).

The V and J genes are TRBV6-6 and TRBJ2-1; tentatively, D is TRBD2 (6 bases). The germline V gene encodes CDR1 MNHNY and CDR2 SVGAGI (reference sequence). The CDR3 is 14 amino acids. V was cut by 7 bases and J by 8 bases, with 18 bases left in between. The CDR3 DNA reads as TGTGCCAGCACCCTTTTCGGTTCTAGCGATGAGCAGTTCTTC. Translating gives CASTLFGSSDEQFF.

This clone came up once. This chain uses TRBV3-1 (or the pseudogene TRBV3-2) with TRBJ2-1; no clear D gene. This CDR3 has 13 amino acids. V dropped 1 base and J dropped 7 bases, with 8 bases sitting between them. From germline, CDR1 is LGHDT and CDR2 YNNKEL (reference sequence). CDR3: CASSQGPRNEQFF. In DNA, the CDR3 is TGTGCCAGCAGCCAAGGGCCCAGGAATGAGCAGTTCTTC.

This chain connects TRBV18 to TRBJ1-2; TRBD1 agrees at 11 bases. Germline lookup yields CDR1 KGHSH and CDR2 LQKENI. There are 16 residues in the CDR3. The trim removed 4 bases at V and 2 bases at J, leaving 6 bases unmatched. CDR3 residues: CASSLWTGGTNYGYTF. CDR3 in DNA: TGTGCCAGCTCACTCTGGACAGGGGGCACAAACTATGGCTACACCTTC.

This clone was recorded a few times. The rearrangement links TRBV6-5 to TRBJ1-5; D ambiguous. Between the trimmed V and J ends, which lost 8 bases and 5 bases, there was a span of 16 bases. The CDR3 has 14 amino acids. Per germline, CDR1 MNHEY and CDR2 SVGAGI. CDR3 DNA: TGTGCCAGCGGACTCGGTAGTGGACATCAGCCCCAGCATTTT. Its translation: CASGLGSGHQPQHF.

The chain couples TRBV7-2 to TRBJ1-1; D call uncertain. Trimming took off 3 bases at V and 4 bases at J, with 21 bases between the two ends. This CDR3 has 17 amino acids. Per germline, CDR1 SGHTA and CDR2 FQGNSA. In DNA, the CDR3 is TGTGCCAGCAGCTTCCTCCTGGGAGGGCTCGGTCGCACTGAAGCTTTCTTT. Translating gives CASSFLLGGLGRTEAFF.

The CDR3: CSFHQGAGYEQYF. CDR3 nucleotide sequence: TGCAGCTTCCACCAGGGGGCGGGCTACGAGCAGTACTTC. The chain uses TRBV29-1 and TRBJ2-7, with 8 nucleotides matching TRBD1. The germline gives CDR1 SQVTM, CDR2 ANQGSEA. V lost 8 bases and J lost 3; bases outside the gene matches: 9. This CDR3 has 13 residues.

The chain recombines TRBV7-9 with TRBJ2-3; TRBD1 agrees at 8 bases. Germline V lookup: CDR1 SEHNR, CDR2 FQNEAQ (reference sequence). V shed 2 bases and J 5 bases; nucleotides not matched to a gene: 6. The CDR3 covers 15 residues. Written as DNA, the CDR3 is TGTGCCAGCAGCTTACAGGGGGCGCTAGGAGATACGCAGTATTTT. Its protein product is CASSLQGALGDTQYF.

The chain links TRBV19 to TRBJ2-7, with TRBD1 identical over 10 bases. Germline V gives CDR1 LNHDA, CDR2 SQIVND (reference sequence). This CDR3 comprises 17 residues. V dropped 1 base and J dropped 3; count of bases not matched to a gene: 9. CDR3 region: CASSIGQGQGQLYEQYF. The CDR3 DNA is TGTGCCAGTAGTATAGGTCAGGGACAGGGGCAACTCTACGAGCAGTACTTC.

This chain joins TRBV5-1 and TRBJ2-1, with TRBD2 matching over 8 bases. This CDR3 has 14 residues. CDR1 is SGHRS and CDR2 is YFSETQ in the germline V gene. V lost 4 bases, J lost 6 bases, and 6 bases stayed unmatched. CDR3 sequence: CASSPGLASNEQFF. CDR3 nucleotide sequence: TGCGCCAGCAGCCCCGGACTAGCCTCCAATGAGCAGTTCTTC.

The chain couples TRBV6-5 to TRBJ2-2, with unresolved D. Looked up from germline, CDR1 is MNHEY and CDR2 is SVGAGI. Deletions cut 0 bases from V and 6 bases from J, with 14 bases between. This CDR3 is built from 16 residues. CDR3 loop: CASSYSQWRSAGELFF. CDR3 coding DNA: TGTGCCAGCAGTTACTCCCAGTGGCGGAGCGCCGGGGAGCTGTTTTTT.

Only one count was recorded for this clone. The chain combines TRBV3-1 (or the pseudogene TRBV3-2) with TRBJ2-3; no definite D call. Trimming removed 6 bases at V and 6 bases at J, with 7 bases between. The CDR3 sequence is 11 residues long. Germline V gives CDR1 LGHDT, CDR2 YNNKEL (reference sequence). In DNA, the CDR3 is TGTGCCAGCAGGAACATCGATACGCAGTATTTT. This gives the protein CASRNIDTQYF.

The chain carries TRBV6-6 and TRBJ2-1, with TRBD1 identical over 12 bases. Per germline, CDR1 MNHNY and CDR2 SVGAGI (reference sequence). This CDR3 is built from 14 residues. V lost 7 bases, J lost 7 bases, and 5 bases stayed unmatched. CDR3 protein: CASTMGQGANEQFF. As DNA, the CDR3 is TGTGCCAGCACCATGGGACAGGGGGCGAATGAGCAGTTCTTC.

The chain joins TRBV7-9 to TRBJ1-4; D gene ambiguous. The CDR3 spans 14 residues. V lost 3 bases to trimming and J lost 5 bases, with 10 bases between them. The germline CDR1 and CDR2 sequences are SEHNR and FQNEAQ (reference sequence). The CDR3 sequence: CASSFWGGNEKLFF. The CDR3 nucleotides read TGTGCCAGCAGCTTTTGGGGAGGGAATGAAAAACTGTTTTTT.

The chain recombines TRBV6-2 or TRBV6-3 with TRBJ1-1, with TRBD1 matching 7 bases. The CDR3 spans 18 residues. From germline, CDR1 is MNHEY and CDR2 SVGEGT. J was trimmed by 3 bases and V by 3 bases; bases with no gene match: 16. CDR3 in DNA: TGTGCCAGCAGTTATACCGTCTGGCGGACAGGATCGGACACTGAAGCTTTCTTT. Translating gives CASSYTVWRTGSDTEAFF.

Comments on this clone: The same CDR3 arises from other DNA sequences in this sample as well. The chain is built from TRBV5-8 and TRBJ2-3, with D possibly being TRBD2 (5 bases). Between the trimmed V and J ends, which lost 1 base and 4 bases, there was a span of 7 bases. Germline assignment: CDR1 SGHTS and CDR2 YDEGEE. CDR3 length equals 13 residues. CDR3 DNA sequence: TGTGCCAGCAGCTTGACCGGGGCAGATACGCAGTATTTT. This encodes CASSLTGADTQYF.

The chain uses TRBV29-1 and TRBJ2-5, with 7 bases identical to TRBD1. The trim removed 7 bases at V and 2 bases at J, leaving 4 bases unmatched. Germline loops: CDR1 SQVTM, CDR2 ANQGSEA. The CDR3 has 12 amino acids. The CDR3 DNA reads as TGCAGCGCCCAACAGGGGCAAGAGACCCAGTACTTC. Protein product: CSAQQGQETQYF.

This rearrangement joins TRBV4-1 to TRBJ2-5; the match to TRBD2 covers 10 bases. CDR1 MGHRA and CDR2 YSYEKL come from the germline V gene. Trimming cost V 0 bases and J 7 bases; bases outside gene matches: 11. The CDR3 is 17 residues long. CDR3 in amino acids: CASSQDGGAGGPGTQYF. The CDR3 DNA follows: TGCGCCAGCAGCCAAGATGGAGGAGCGGGGGGGCCGGGGACCCAGTACTTC.

This chain connects TRBV19 to TRBJ1-6, with D possibly being TRBD1 (5 bases). The germline V gene has CDR1 LNHDA and CDR2 SQIVND (reference sequence). V was trimmed by 9 bases and J by 3 bases, leaving 15 bases between them. The CDR3 runs to 15 residues. CDR3 in amino acids: CASSDKKVYNSPLHF. In DNA form, the CDR3 reads TGTGCCAGCTCGGACAAGAAGGTCTATAATTCACCCCTCCACTTT.

The chain employs TRBV19 and TRBJ1-4; 8 bases are a match to TRBD1. CDR1 LNHDA and CDR2 SQIVND come from the germline V gene (reference sequence). This CDR3 has 15 amino acids. V was pared by 4 bases and J by 5 bases, with 6 bases of the junction left unmatched. CDR3 protein: CASSTAGTGNEKLFF. CDR3 DNA sequence: TGTGCCAGTAGTACCGCCGGGACAGGCAATGAAAAACTGTTTTTT.

The chain combines TRBV5-8 with TRBJ2-1; perhaps TRBD2 as D (5 bases). Germline assignment: CDR1 SGHTS and CDR2 YDEGEE. Deletions cut 0 bases from V and 5 bases from J, with 12 bases between. CDR3 size: 15 residues. CDR3 sequence reads: CASSLGLRGHNEQFF. The CDR3 DNA reads as TGTGCCAGCAGCTTGGGACTCCGGGGTCACAATGAGCAGTTCTTC.

The chain combines TRBV5-1 with TRBJ1-3; TRBD1 matches at 7 bases. The CDR3 consists of 18 residues. V was clipped by 4 bases and J by 0 bases; unmatched bases: 13. The germline gives CDR1 SGHRS, CDR2 YFSETQ. For the CDR3, the DNA is TGCGCCAGCAGCACAAACGGCGGGCAGGGGGGCTCTGGAAACACCATATATTTT. Encoded protein: CASSTNGGQGGSGNTIYF.

DNA for the CDR3: TGTGCCAGCAGCAATGACAAGGGGTATCACAATGAGCAGTTCTTC. It yields the protein CASSNDKGYHNEQFF. The rearrangement uses TRBV6-5 and TRBJ2-1; perhaps TRBD1 as D (5 bases). CDR3 length equals 15 residues. V lost 6 bases to trimming and J lost 5 bases, with 17 bases between them. Germline CDR1 MNHEY, CDR2 SVGAGI.